Included here is one TCR beta chain sequence, with context. This clone was recorded a few times. What this receptor recognizes is not known. No clone much larger than this one lies a single base away; base qualities are absent. CDR1 and CDR2, per the germline V gene (reference sequence), are LGHDT and YNNKEL. A distance of 14 bases separates the germline ends of V and J, which lose 1 base and 5 bases respectively. CDR3 length: 15 amino acids, cysteine to phenylalanine. Just CDR3 DNA is preserved here, 45 bases in frame from base 1. These data come from a study of blood T cell repertoires in COVID-19 (dated by TCRdb to the early 2020s). A note on the overall study: Samples from collaborators originated in the United States, Italy and Spain and spanned both the acute and convalescent phases of COVID-19. The repertoires were made available in a free public database intended to serve as a resource for research on the immune response to SARS-CoV-2. The prospective study material was composed of cDNA or gDNA derived from T cells, B-cell-depleted T cells, or PBMCs. Where available, HLA class I and class II types were obtained from metadata supplied by the sample provider rather than from assay-based typing. Sample metadata almost always included a de-identified subject ID, COVID-19 status, age in years and sex. Subjects who had been exposed to COVID-19, were actively infected with it, or had recovered from it provided the deeply sampled blood TCRbeta repertoires that made up the dataset. The samples were drawn from two sources: the first 160 participants of the ongoing ImmuneRACE study, and over 1,000 subjects contributed by 6 global collaborators. Summary of the overall study and its limitations: The amount of clinical and demographic metadata varied by source and participant and was provided uncurated.

Samples from volunteer blood donors who had recovered from COVID-19 were contributed by a second Seattle source. The collaborating institutions used their own protocols to collect whole blood in K2EDTA tubes. Collaborator samples were shipped for TCRbeta analysis as frozen whole blood, isolated PBMCs, or DNA extracted from either sample type. TCRbeta CDR3 regions were amplified from genomic DNA using the immunoSEQ Assay, a bias-controlled multiplex PCR. Per the original workflow: The number of nucleated cells in each sample was estimated from the amplification of reference gene primers within the assay. Sequence reads were collapsed and filtered to measure the absolute abundance of every unique TCRbeta CDR3 rearrangement. For each sample, productive Simpson clonality was calculated as the square root of Simpson's diversity index over productive rearrangements. The table comes from immuneACCESS by way of TCRdb, which keeps in-frame sequences with V and J called. Part of the clones is missing from these tables; in studies checked, under half for an unresolved V gene and the rest for unknown reasons. That table supplies the V and J calls and clone size; D and trimming were determined from the DNA. The sample table holds 100,000 to 150,000 clones, of which 84% were seen once. Of the sample, approximately 12% is held by the ten largest clones.

The TCR was taken from a woman aged 25 to 39 who had recovered from COVID-19. In this chain, TRBV3-1 (or the pseudogene TRBV3-2) is recombined with TRBJ1-2, and possibly TRBD1, on 6 matching bases. Sequencing was performed on peripheral blood. The CDR3 protein sequence reads: CASSQGSDSRYGYTF. The sequenced DNA: TGTGCCAGCAGCCAAGGGTCGGACAGTCGATATGGCTACACCTTC.